What follows is one TCR beta chain and its context. The antigen is undetermined. This sample is part of a study of cytomegalovirus exposure and HLA in healthy donors. Whole-study context: The platform used for the 120 validation repertoires matched that of the roughly 630 first-cohort repertoires, a later analysis reported.

Study findings and constraints: One later analysis, an examination of the 120 validation repertoires, found that first-cohort TCR clusters tended to co-occur in them. In vitro data verified a few CMV-associated chains as specific for CMV antigens. Cytomegalovirus association was listed for about 170 TCR beta chains.

Some clones are missing from TCRdb's copy, which holds only in-frame ones; the method was immunoSEQ multiplex PCR. The sample carries roughly 270,000 clones, around nine tenths recorded once. The CDR3 spans 13 residues. V dropped 5 bases and J dropped 4; count of bases not matched to a gene: 1. CDR1 and CDR2 (germline): SSHAT, FNYEAQ (reference sequence). The chain joins TRBV7-7 to TRBJ2-3; the match to TRBD2 covers 9 bases. This receptor was taken from a woman aged 18-29 years in good health and CMV-seronegative. The specimen was PBMCs. CDR3 sequence: CASSTSGSDTQYF. Here the CDR3 DNA reads TGTGCCAGCAGCACTAGCGGGTCAGATACGCAGTATTTT. The whole variable domain, filled in from reference TRBV7-7 and TRBJ2-3, reads GAGVSQSPRYKVTKRGQDVTLRCDPISSHATLYWYQQALGQGPEFLTYFNYEAQPDKSGLPSDRFSAERPEGSISTLTIQRTEQRDSAMYRCASSTSGSDTQYFGPGTRLTVL.